The 19 T cell receptor beta chains reported below all come from one sample, sequenced in a study of T cell repertoires in cytomegalovirus infection. TCRdb redid the calling of the reads with MiXCR, one entry per CDR3 protein. The sample comprises about 360,000 distinct CDR3 sequences, 18% of which are singletons, and around 10% rests with the top ten. What was sequenced was PBMCs. Receptors originate from a human donor in good health (CMV status not recorded). Some clones in this sample may be carry-over from other donors' samples.

The chain carries TRBV4-1 and TRBJ1-1, with a tentative D call TRBD1 (6 bases). V was trimmed by 4 bases and J by 4 bases, leaving 13 bases between them. This CDR3 comprises 14 residues. Germline assignment: CDR1 MGHRA and CDR2 YSYEKL. The CDR3 region has the DNA TGCGCCAGCAGCCTTTACAGGGACTCCACTGAAGCTTTCTTT. It is translated as CASSLYRDSTEAFF.

The genes are TRBV2 and TRBJ1-1; TRBD1 matches 7 bases. This CDR3 has 13 amino acids. V was pared by 1 base and J by 11 bases, with 7 bases of the junction left unmatched. Germline lookup yields CDR1 SNHLY and CDR2 FYNNEI. CDR3 nucleotide sequence: TGTGCCAGCAGTGAAGAGACAACAGGGGAGGCTTTCTTT. It encodes CASSEETTGEAFF.

The chain carries TRBV6-5 and TRBJ2-1; 7 bases map to TRBD1. Trimming at V came to 2 bases and at J to 4 bases, leaving 8 bases not matched to a gene. The V gene's germline CDR1 is MNHEY and CDR2 SVGAGI. CDR3 length equals 16 residues. The CDR3 DNA reads as TGTGCCAGCAGTTACACAATGGGACAGCGTTACAATGAGCAGTTCTTC. This codes for CASSYTMGQRYNEQFF.

The chain joins TRBV20-1 to TRBJ2-1, with D unresolved. The CDR3 has 13 residues. With 0 bases removed from V and 9 bases from J, the gap between germline ends came to 12 bases. CDR1 DFQATT and CDR2 SNEGSKA come from the germline V gene (reference sequence). The CDR3 protein is CSARDFNVFEQFF. For the CDR3, the DNA is TGCAGTGCTAGAGATTTTAACGTGTTTGAGCAGTTCTTC.

The V gene is TRBV4-3, the J gene TRBJ2-5; the match to TRBD2 covers 8 bases. The CDR3 spans 15 residues. Germline trimming cut 0 bases from V and 5 bases from J; bases unmatched to any gene: 5. Per germline, CDR1 LGHNA and CDR2 YSLEER. CDR3 DNA sequence: TGCGCCAGCAGCCAAGACCGGGAGGGCCTGGAGACCCAGTACTTC. This gives the protein CASSQDREGLETQYF.

This chain connects TRBV12-5 to TRBJ2-1; D is unclear. V gave up 1 base and J gave up 8 bases, with 18 bases separating them. Per the germline V gene, CDR1 is LGHNT and CDR2 is FRNRAP. The CDR3 contains 16 residues. CDR3 residues: CASGLDMVGTGDEQFF. The CDR3 nucleotides read TGTGCTAGTGGTTTGGACATGGTGGGAACGGGTGATGAGCAGTTCTTC.

The V and J genes are TRBV11-3 and TRBJ1-2; the D is unclear. Germline V CDR1 and CDR2: SGHNT, YENEEA. V gave up 2 bases and J gave up 4 bases, with 8 bases separating them. The CDR3 contains 13 residues. The CDR3 DNA reads TGTGCCAGCAGCTTAACAAAGACCTATGGCTACACCTTC. This translates into CASSLTKTYGYTF.

This chain uses TRBV7-9 with TRBJ2-3; D is unclear. The CDR3 has 15 amino acids. The germline V and J ends were trimmed by 5 bases and 0 bases, with 12 bases remaining between them. Germline CDR1 SEHNR, CDR2 FQNEAQ (reference sequence). CDR3 nucleotide sequence: TGTGCCAGCAGCCTACAGTCAGTTAGCACAGATACGCAGTATTTT. Translating gives CASSLQSVSTDTQYF.

This clonotype came up a few times. The rearrangement links TRBV27 to TRBJ1-5; D uncertain. The CDR3 extends over 15 amino acids. Trimming cost V 0 bases and J 4 bases, with 10 bases left between them. CDR1 and CDR2 from the germline V gene are MNHEY and SMNVEV (reference sequence). The CDR3 sequence: CASSLSAGWNQPQHF. The CDR3 DNA reads as TGTGCCAGCAGTTTATCGGCGGGGTGGAATCAGCCCCAGCATTTT.

In this sample, this clonotype turned up a few times. The J gene is TRBJ2-7, the V gene TRBV7-8, with a weak D call TRBD1 (5 bases). Trimming stripped 1 base from V and 5 bases from J, with 9 bases between. In germline, CDR1 is SGHVS, CDR2 FQNEAQ. This CDR3 has 13 amino acids. The CDR3 DNA reads TGTGCCAGCAGCTTAGTGGGGCCTGACGAGCAGTACTTC. This sequence encodes CASSLVGPDEQYF.

The CDR3 DNA reads TGTGCCAGCAGCCAAGGTTTGAGTGAGCAGTTCTTC. As protein: CASSQGLSEQFF. The chain employs TRBV3-1 and TRBJ2-1; D remains ambiguous. CDR3 length equals 12 residues. CDR1 is LGHDT, CDR2 YNNKEL, per germline (reference sequence). V dropped 1 base and J dropped 9 bases, with 7 bases sitting between them.

The chain employs TRBV14 and TRBJ1-6; TRBD1 matches at 8 bases. In germline, CDR1 is SGHDN, CDR2 FVKESK. This CDR3 comprises 15 residues. V gave up 2 bases and J gave up 8 bases; unmatched junction bases: 5. CDR3 DNA: TGTGCCAGCAGCCAAATCGGACAGGGCTATTCACCCCTCCACTTT. It encodes CASSQIGQGYSPLHF.

Only a few counts were recorded for this clonotype. The V call is TRBV5-6, the J call TRBJ2-7; either TRBD1 or TRBD2 may supply D (5 bases each). CDR1 is SGHDT and CDR2 is YYEEEE in the germline V gene. CDR3 size: 15 residues. V was pared by 4 bases and J by 1 base, with 15 bases between. CDR3 sequence (DNA): TGTGCCAGCAGCCCATTGGGGACGGCATCCTACGAGCAGTACTTC. Residues: CASSPLGTASYEQYF.

This clonotype was picked up many times. This chain links TRBV20-1 with TRBJ2-7, with 14 bases identical to TRBD2. CDR1 is DFQATT and CDR2 is SNEGSKA in the germline V gene (reference sequence). This CDR3 is 17 amino acids long. J lost 3 bases, V lost 0 bases, and 7 bases had no gene match. The CDR3 reads CSAREAGTSGRSYEQYF. The CDR3 DNA reads as TGCAGTGCTAGAGAAGCCGGGACTAGCGGGAGAAGCTACGAGCAGTACTTC.

The CDR3 here is CASSPLPTGSYGYTF. CDR3 in DNA: TGTGCCAGCAGCCCACTACCGACAGGGAGCTATGGCTACACCTTC. The chain uses TRBV7-6 and TRBJ1-2, with 7 bases aligning to TRBD1. This CDR3 spans 15 amino acids. Trimming cost V 5 bases and J 4 bases; bases outside gene matches: 10. The germline CDR1 and CDR2 sequences are SGHVS and FNYEAQ. Filled out from reference TRBV7-6 and TRBJ1-2, the complete variable domain reads GAGVSQSPRYKVTKRGQDVALRCDPISGHVSLYWYRQALGQGPEFLTYFNYEAQQDKSGLPNDRFSAERPEGSISTLTIQRTEQRDSAMYRCASSPLPTGSYGYTFGSGTRLTVV.

The chain uses TRBV25-1 and TRBJ2-3, with D perhaps matching TRBD1 (6 bases). CDR1 MGHDK and CDR2 SYGVNS come from the germline V gene. V was trimmed by 6 bases and J by 2 bases, leaving 15 bases between them. The CDR3 is 15 residues long. The CDR3 sequence is CASSGPGTFTDTQYF. For the CDR3, the DNA is TGTGCCAGCAGCGGCCCTGGGACATTCACAGATACGCAGTATTTT.

The table lists this clonotype with a few counts. The gene calls are TRBV7-4 and TRBJ1-6, with no clear D. The CDR3 spans 13 residues. Per the germline V gene, CDR1 is SGHVT and CDR2 is SQSDAQ. V lost 3 bases and J lost 10, with 10 bases in between. The CDR3 coding sequence is TGTGCCAGCAGCTTGGTTGACGACTCACCCCTCCACTTT. Translation gives CASSLVDDSPLHF.

This clonotype was counted many times. The chain recombines TRBV12-3 or TRBV12-4 with TRBJ1-2; D gene uncertain. CDR3 length: 15 amino acids. V was trimmed by 7 bases and J by 4 bases, leaving 19 bases between them. In nucleotides, the CDR3 is TGTGCCAGCATCGAAACCGAGGCCACAAGCTATGGCTACACCTTC. This codes for CASIETEATSYGYTF.

This sequence joins TRBV12-3 or TRBV12-4 and TRBJ1-3; D is unresolved. This CDR3 contains 16 residues. The ends were cut back, 3 bases at V and 2 bases at J, with 14 bases in the middle. Here the CDR3 reads CASSFSTYPPGNTIYF. In DNA, the CDR3 is TGTGCCAGCAGTTTTTCCACGTACCCCCCTGGAAACACCATATATTTT.